This TCR beta chain was captured by sequencing in a study of cytomegalovirus exposure and HLA in healthy donors. A multiplex PCR was run with 60 Vbeta primers and 13 Jbeta primers. TCRdb's copy holds only in-frame clones and misses some; the assay was immunoSEQ multiplex PCR. The repertoire has 150,000 to 200,000 clones, approximately 79% of them found once; the top ten carry nearly 4.5%. This CDR3 has 15 residues. Germline V gives CDR1 MNHEY, CDR2 SVGAGI. Germline trimming cut 5 bases from V and 7 bases from J; bases unmatched to any gene: 14. The V call is TRBV6-5, the J call TRBJ2-7; 7 bases map to TRBD2. Sequencing input: PBMCs. The clonotype comes from a woman aged 25 to 39 in good health and CMV-seropositive. The DNA of the CDR3 is TGTGCCAGCAGTCAAAAACCTACAAGGGGAGGGGAGCAGTACTTC. Translated, it gives CASSQKPTRGGEQYF.